This entry describes one T cell receptor beta chain. Authors' processing steps: Nucleated cell counts were estimated from reference gene primer amplification. Profiled with immunoSEQ multiplex PCR; TCRdb holds only in-frame clones, not every one. V and J calls and clone size come straight from that table; D and trimming were deduced from the DNA. The profile shows around 100,000 clones, 70% to 90% of them singletons. These data are taken from a study of blood T cell repertoires in COVID-19. Looking at the study overall: Material from acute and convalescent COVID-19 was sourced from the United States, Italy and Spain. In each case, the material was cDNA or gDNA derived from T cells, B-cell-depleted T cells, or PBMCs.

Germline trimming cut 4 bases from V and 2 bases from J; bases unmatched to any gene: 1. The germline gives CDR1 LNHDA, CDR2 SQIVND (reference sequence). The CDR3 totals 13 residues. The chain couples TRBV19 to TRBJ1-2, with 7 nucleotides matching TRBD1. The sample comprised peripheral blood. This TCR derives from a man aged 35-49 years with acute or convalescent COVID-19. CDR3 coding DNA: TGTGCCAGTAGTAGGGACAGAAACTATGGCTACACCTTC. Translation gives CASSRDRNYGYTF.